This TCR beta chain originates from a study of T cells in Graves' hyperthyroidism and ophthalmopathy. What was amplified from RNA transcripts were TCR beta CDR3 regions. The HTBI set primed first-round TCR CDR3 RT-PCR. TCRdb called the multiplex PCR reads again in MiXCR, with one record for every CDR3 protein. This table holds a few hundred thousand distinct CDR3 sequences, roughly 14% found once. The CDR3 length is 16 residues. Per the germline V gene, CDR1 is KGHDR and CDR2 is SFDVKD. V was clipped by 5 bases and J by 2 bases; unmatched bases: 9. Diagnostic decisions used clinical symptoms, serum thyroxine and TRAb, thyroid ultrasound and orbital computed tomography.

Sequenced sample: blood. The TCR sequence derives from a woman between 18 and 29 years old with Graves' hyperthyroidism. The chain couples TRBV24-1 to TRBJ2-3; 7 nucleotides agree with TRBD2. The CDR3 loop reads CATSVFQGGATDTQYF. The CDR3 DNA follows: TGTGCCACCAGTGTCTTCCAGGGAGGGGCCACAGATACGCAGTATTTT.